What follows are 26 T cell receptor beta chains derived from one specimen sequenced in a study of blood T cell repertoires in COVID-19 (TCRdb year 2020). The library was obtained by the immunoSEQ multiplex PCR assay. TCRdb retrieved this table from immuneACCESS and kept in-frame rearrangements only. Not all clones are present; in checked studies, unresolved V genes account for under half, and no reason is known for the remainder. This sample comprises about 110,000 clones, 75% to 95% of them detected only once. Together, the top ten hold roughly 1.3% of the sample. The sample consisted of peripheral blood. The receptor set was obtained from a woman aged 25-40 years with acute or convalescent COVID-19.

In DNA, the CDR3 is TGTGCCAGCAGCCGACGGCCGGGACAGGGGATTGGCTACACCTTC. This encodes CASSRRPGQGIGYTF. V usage is TRBV5-6 and J usage is TRBJ1-2; 10 nucleotides line up with TRBD1. V lost 4 bases and J lost 7; bases outside the gene matches: 10. Germline V gene lookup returns CDR1 SGHDT and CDR2 YYEEEE. This CDR3 region has 15 residues.

The chain combines TRBV5-1 with TRBJ2-7, with 9 bases that match TRBD1. Germline V gene data show CDR1 as SGHRS and CDR2 as YFSETQ. The CDR3 has 15 amino acids. Losses at the gene ends were 2 bases for V and 3 bases for J; bases not matched to a gene: 6. The CDR3 loop reads CASSLMGQGIYEQYF. CDR3 in DNA: TGCGCCAGCAGCTTAATGGGACAGGGTATCTACGAGCAGTACTTC.

This clone showed up just once. The rearrangement links TRBV5-4 to TRBJ2-7; D is undetermined. The V gene's germline CDR1 is SGHNT and CDR2 YYREEE (reference sequence). The CDR3 loop spans 13 amino acids. Between the trimmed V and J ends, which lost 0 bases and 2 bases, there was a span of 6 bases. In DNA, the CDR3 is TGTGCCAGCAGCTTGGTTCCCACCTACGAGCAGTACTTC. Protein: CASSLVPTYEQYF.

The chain carries TRBV15 and TRBJ2-3; TRBD2 matches at 8 bases. V lost 5 bases and J lost 5; bases outside the gene matches: 9. The CDR3 sequence is 15 residues long. Germline loops: CDR1 LNHNV, CDR2 YYDKDF (reference sequence). The CDR3, as DNA: TGTGCCACCAGCGGCCTGCGGGGGGTGCAAGATACGCAGTATTTT. It translates to CATSGLRGVQDTQYF.

This chain links TRBV5-1 with TRBJ2-2; D remains ambiguous. Trimming removed 0 bases from V and 1 base from J, with 7 bases in between. There are 15 residues in the CDR3. Germline V gene sequence: CDR1 SGHRS, CDR2 YFSETQ. In nucleotides, the CDR3 is TGCGCCAGCAGCTTGGCGCCGCGGAACACCGGGGAGCTGTTTTTT. Amino acids: CASSLAPRNTGELFF. The whole variable domain, remainder taken from reference TRBV5-1 and TRBJ2-2, is KAGVTQTPRYLIKTRGQQVTLSCSPISGHRSVSWYQQTPGQGLQFLFEYFSETQRNKGNFPGRFSGRQFSNSRSEMNVSTLELGDSALYLCASSLAPRNTGELFFGEGSRLTVL.

The table lists this clone with a count of one. The chain is built from TRBV19 and TRBJ2-7, with a tentative D call TRBD1 (5 bases). V was clipped by 5 bases and J by 0 bases, with 14 bases between them. CDR1 is LNHDA, CDR2 SQIVND, per germline (reference sequence). The CDR3 is 15 residues long. The CDR3: CASSAAGLTSYEQYF. The CDR3 DNA is TGTGCCAGTAGTGCCGCAGGGCTGACCTCCTACGAGCAGTACTTC.

The chain uses TRBV6-2 or TRBV6-3 and TRBJ1-1, with TRBD1 as a possible D gene (6 bases). CDR1 MNHEY and CDR2 SVGEGT come from the germline V gene. There are 18 residues in the CDR3. Trimming shortened V by 6 bases and J by 8 bases, and 31 bases separated the two germline ends. CDR3 protein: CASSNTGWTVRFPGEAFF. In DNA, the CDR3 is TGTGCCAGCAGCAACACGGGCTGGACAGTCCGCTTCCCAGGGGAAGCTTTCTTT.

The chain employs TRBV3-1 (or the pseudogene TRBV3-2) and TRBJ2-7; the match to TRBD2 covers 9 bases. V lost 6 bases, J lost 0 bases, and 9 bases stayed unmatched. There are 16 residues in the CDR3. Germline lookup yields CDR1 LGHDT and CDR2 YNNKEL (reference sequence). The chain's CDR3 is CASSGQAGGYSYEQYF. The CDR3 nucleotides are TGTGCCAGCAGTGGCCAAGCGGGGGGTTACTCCTACGAGCAGTACTTC.

This chain joins TRBV11-3 and TRBJ2-1; 12 nucleotides align to TRBD2. This CDR3 comprises 16 residues. Germline V CDR1 and CDR2: SGHNT, YENEEA. The trim removed 4 bases at V and 2 bases at J, leaving 3 bases unmatched. The CDR3 loop is CASSSTSGGAYNEQFF. The CDR3 region has the DNA TGTGCCAGCAGCTCGACTAGCGGGGGTGCCTACAATGAGCAGTTCTTC.

The rearrangement joins TRBV28 to TRBJ2-7; a weak D match, TRBD2 (6 bases). Germline V gene sequence: CDR1 MDHEN, CDR2 SYDVKM. The CDR3 runs 13 residues. V lost 4 bases and J lost 4, with 11 bases in between. The CDR3 DNA reads TGTGCCAGCAGTTGGAGTAGCGGTTACGAGCAGTACTTC. Translation gives CASSWSSGYEQYF.

This clone was seen just once. The J gene is TRBJ2-5, the V gene TRBV9, with 8 bases fitting TRBD2. The CDR3 is 15 residues long. The V and J ends lost 0 bases and 4 bases, in that order; junction bases with no gene match: 5. Germline V gene sequence: CDR1 SGDLS, CDR2 YYNGEE. The CDR3 DNA reads TGTGCCAGCAGCGTAGCCGGGGGGGCCCGAGAGACCCAGTACTTC. Translated: CASSVAGGARETQYF. Together with reference TRBV9 and TRBJ2-5, the CDR3 gives the full variable domain: DSGVTQTPKHLITATGQRVTLRCSPRSGDLSVYWYQQSLDQGLQFLIQYYNGEERAKGNILERFSAQQFPDLHSELNLSSLELGDSALYFCASSVAGGARETQYFGPGTRLLVL.

This clone has only a few counts. The chain has TRBV5-6 and TRBJ2-2; a weak D match, TRBD2 (8 bases). The CDR3 length is 16 residues. From germline, CDR1 is SGHDT and CDR2 YYEEEE. Deletions cut 0 bases from V and 3 bases from J, with 12 bases between. The chain's CDR3 is CASSLAGRGHTGELFF. In DNA form, the CDR3 reads TGTGCCAGCAGCTTGGCCGGGAGGGGGCACACCGGGGAGCTGTTTTTT.

The chain carries TRBV7-9 and TRBJ1-1; maybe TRBD1 (5 bases). The CDR3 spans 15 residues. V lost 0 bases and J 0 bases, leaving 8 bases between the germline ends. In germline, CDR1 is SEHNR, CDR2 FQNEAQ (reference sequence). The CDR3 DNA follows: TGTGCCAGCAGCTTAGCATCAGGGATGAACACTGAAGCTTTCTTT. Encoded protein: CASSLASGMNTEAFF.

The chain couples TRBV5-1 to TRBJ2-1; 7 bases match TRBD1. The V gene end was trimmed by 4 bases and the J gene end by 12 bases; junction bases not matched to a gene: 13. This CDR3 is 14 amino acids long. Germline V CDR1 and CDR2: SGHRS, YFSETQ. CDR3 protein: CASSAGQVLYGQFF. The CDR3 DNA follows: TGCGCCAGCAGCGCAGGACAGGTCCTGTATGGGCAGTTCTTC.

The chain combines TRBV6-5 with TRBJ1-4, with TRBD1 matching 7 bases. Germline CDR1 and CDR2: MNHEY and SVGAGI. This CDR3 comprises 14 residues. Germline trimming cut 7 bases from V and 7 bases from J; bases unmatched to any gene: 9. CDR3 sequence (DNA): TGTGCCAGCAACAGACAGGGAAAGGGTGAAAAACTGTTTTTT. Translating gives CASNRQGKGEKLFF.

This chain uses TRBV10-3 with TRBJ1-2; possibly TRBD1 for D (6 bases). This CDR3 region has 15 residues. Germline V gene data show CDR1 as ENHRY and CDR2 as SYGVKD. The CDR3 DNA reads TGTGTCAGCGGGGCGTCAGGGGCACTAAGCTATGGCTACACCTTC. It translates to CVSGASGALSYGYTF.

A word on this clone: Compared with germline, one end of the junction differs, possibly owing to a read error. This chain links TRBV28 with TRBJ2-1; 8 bases fit TRBD1. This CDR3 contains 14 residues. Germline CDR1 and CDR2: MDHEN and SYDVKM. The CDR3 DNA reads TGTGCCAGCAACCCAGGGGGCGTGTTGGGCATAGGTGTCTTC. Amino acids: CASNPGGVLGIGVF.

The chain joins TRBV18 to TRBJ2-7, with D possibly being TRBD2 (5 bases). V was clipped by 1 base and J by 3 bases, with 19 bases between them. The CDR3 length is 17 residues. Germline CDR1 is KGHSH and CDR2 is LQKENI. The CDR3 region is CASSPRAGVGTDYEQYF. As DNA, the CDR3 is TGTGCCAGCTCACCACGGGCCGGGGTTGGCACCGACTACGAGCAGTACTTC.

In nucleotides, the CDR3 is TGCGCCAGCAGCTTGGCAGGACAGGGGATGACTGAAGCTTTCTTT. Translated, it gives CASSLAGQGMTEAFF. This chain links TRBV5-1 with TRBJ1-1; 9 bases fit TRBD1. The V gene end was trimmed by 0 bases and the J gene end by 5 bases; junction bases not matched to a gene: 5. Per germline, CDR1 SGHRS and CDR2 YFSETQ. The CDR3 covers 15 residues.

The table lists this clone with a few counts. V and J are TRBV4-3 and TRBJ2-7; 7 nucleotides align to TRBD2. V shed 1 base and J 3 bases; nucleotides not matched to a gene: 3. Germline CDR1 reads LGHNA; CDR2 reads YSLEER. CDR3 length: 14 residues. CDR3 protein: CASSQGTSVYEQYF. CDR3 nucleotides: TGCGCCAGCAGCCAAGGGACTAGTGTCTACGAGCAGTACTTC.

The chain joins TRBV6-2 or TRBV6-3 to TRBJ2-7; 8 bases map to TRBD1. V dropped 2 bases and J dropped 4; count of bases not matched to a gene: 4. The CDR3 consists of 14 residues. The germline V gene encodes CDR1 MNHEY and CDR2 SVGEGT. The CDR3: CASSYTGGTYEQYF. CDR3 nucleotides: TGTGCCAGCAGTTACACAGGGGGAACGTACGAGCAGTACTTC.

The chain has TRBV11-3 and TRBJ2-7; TRBD2 agrees at 10 bases. Germline-derived CDR1 and CDR2 are SGHNT and YENEEA. CDR3 length: 16 residues. V lost 6 bases, J lost 2 bases, and 10 bases stayed unmatched. CDR3 sequence: CASRWDQREGPYEQYF. The DNA of the CDR3 is TGTGCCAGCAGGTGGGATCAGCGGGAGGGGCCCTACGAGCAGTACTTC.

The V call is TRBV7-9, the J call TRBJ1-5; 7 bases match TRBD1. J lost 4 bases, V lost 5 bases, and 8 bases had no gene match. Germline V gene lookup returns CDR1 SEHNR and CDR2 FQNEAQ (reference sequence). The CDR3 totals 15 residues. The CDR3, as DNA: TGTGCCAGCAGCCCGACCGGGACAGATAATCAGCCCCAGCATTTT. Residues: CASSPTGTDNQPQHF.

There are a few counts of this clone. The chain joins TRBV2 to TRBJ1-5; tentatively, D is TRBD1 (6 bases). V was pared by 7 bases and J by 3 bases, with 13 bases between. Per germline, CDR1 SNHLY and CDR2 FYNNEI. CDR3 length equals 14 residues. The CDR3 DNA follows: TGTGCCAGCAAGGACAGAGGGGTCAATCAGCCCCAGCATTTT. It specifies CASKDRGVNQPQHF.

This rearrangement joins TRBV19 to TRBJ2-1; TRBD2 agrees at 10 bases. After removal of 5 bases from V and 0 bases from J, the junction contained 1 base not matched to a gene. CDR1 and CDR2 from the germline V gene are LNHDA and SQIVND (reference sequence). This CDR3 is built from 15 residues. CDR3: CASSSSGSSYNEQFF. CDR3 sequence (DNA): TGTGCCAGTAGTTCTAGCGGGAGCTCCTACAATGAGCAGTTCTTC.

V is TRBV19 and J is TRBJ1-1; D possibly corresponds to TRBD1 (5 bases). This CDR3 region has 15 residues. Trimming pared 6 bases from V and 7 bases from J, leaving 21 bases between. Germline values: CDR1 LNHDA, CDR2 SQIVND (reference sequence). CDR3 in DNA: TGTGCCAGTAGAACATTTAGGGGTGCACCGCTTGAAGCTTTCTTT. Amino acid sequence: CASRTFRGAPLEAFF.